This T cell receptor (beta chain) was recovered during a study of T cells in women clearing cervical HPV infection. In the study overall: Cases were women with histologically confirmed HPV16-related CIN3 or worse, including 2 invasive cancers. Case blood drawn at lesion detection; control blood after infection cleared. Study-wide results and caveats: Cases and controls were distinguished at AUC roughly 0.83 by richness and V genes. CIN3+ cases had significantly higher TCR richness than controls; evenness did not differ.

For this clone: Its antigen is still unknown. The read falls 3 residues short of the CDR3 end, and the missing part is taken from the germline J gene.

Repertoires were generated with immunoSEQ multiplex PCR, while TCRdb's copy carries only in-frame clones and drops some. This sample contains over 30,000 clones. This CDR3 has 13 amino acids. V was clipped by 2 bases and J by 0 bases, with 3 bases between them. CDR1 and CDR2 (germline): SGHNT, YYREEE (reference sequence). The chain carries TRBV5-4 and TRBJ1-3; no clear D. The receptor was isolated from a woman aged 18-69 years with a cervical HPV16 infection that either progressed to CIN3+ or cleared (not recorded which). The sample comprised blood buffy coat. CDR3 DNA (partial): TGTGCCAGCAGCTTTCTCTCTGGAAACACC. Translation: CASSFLSGNT. The whole CDR3 sequence reads CASSFLSGNTIYF.